This T cell receptor beta chain derives from a study of T cell repertoires in cytomegalovirus infection. Study-wide context: It was recently identified HLA-C-restricted and well-studied HLA-B-restricted CMV epitopes that the study used. CMV infection plus the matching HLA type was flagged by public TCR beta signatures.

Study observations and caveats: Cumulative frequency (of public TCR beta family members) identified carriers of CMV plus the relevant HLA.

About this clonotype itself: As yet, its antigen is unknown. With a much larger clone just one base away, this may be a read error.

TCRdb fed the reads into MiXCR, producing one record per CDR3 protein. This table holds hundreds of thousands of distinct CDR3 sequences, almost 30% found once. The material was cultured PBMCs, obtained from culture after CMV antigen stimulation. The sequence was collected from a human donor in good health (CMV status not recorded). Some clones in this sample may be carry-over from other donors' samples.

CDR3 sequence: CASSLPIRTSSNAGELFF. CDR3 nucleotide sequence: TGTGCCAGCAGCTTACCGATAAGGACTAGCTCGAACGCCGGGGAGCTGTTTTTT. This chain uses TRBV7-8 with TRBJ2-2; 8 bases fit TRBD2. Germline loops: CDR1 SGHVS, CDR2 FQNEAQ. The CDR3 is made up of 18 amino acids.